This T cell receptor (beta chain) was obtained from a study of T cell changes during pregnancy in multiple sclerosis. In this sample, this clone turned up once. The CDR3 extends over 14 amino acids. Per germline, CDR1 SEHNR and CDR2 FQNEAQ (reference sequence). With 5 bases removed from V and 1 base from J, the gap between germline ends came to 11 bases. Measured with immunoSEQ multiplex PCR; TCRdb has only the in-frame clones, and not every one. Found here are tens of thousands of clones, around four fifths of them singletons; the top ten hold about 0.64%. This receptor was taken from a female donor with multiple sclerosis, enrolled in a pregnancy study. The chain uses TRBV7-9 and TRBJ1-1; a weak D match, TRBD1 (5 bases). The specimen was CD4+ T cells from peripheral blood mononuclear cells, collected before pregnancy. In DNA, the CDR3 is TGTGCCAGCAGCACTCGACAGACGAACACTGAAGCTTTCTTT. The encoded protein is CASSTRQTNTEAFF.